The 29 T cell receptor beta chains given below trace back to one sample, sequenced in a study of human T cells and chemical hapten exposure. Time point here: pre-sensitization, week 0. Treatment denoted: therapeutic diphenylcyclopropenone sensitization with weekly scalp DPC. Total RNA was extracted from unfractionated whole blood. Each CDR3 protein is one row after TCRdb ran MiXCR on the RACE reads. The sample comprises roughly 56,000 distinct CDR3 sequences, approximately 9.5% of which are singletons, and roughly a tenth rests with the top ten. This sample comprised whole blood, obtained in connection with sensitization to the hapten diphenylcyclopropenone (DPC). The receptors were gathered from a woman younger than 45 with alopecia areata. Some clones in this sample may be carry-over from other donors' samples.

The V gene is TRBV2, the J gene TRBJ1-6; no firm D call. CDR1 and CDR2 from the germline V gene are SNHLY and FYNNEI. The CDR3 has 14 residues. Trimming left V 3 bases short and J 6 bases short, with 9 bases between. For the CDR3, the DNA is TGTGCCAGCAGTGACAGGTCACGTAATTCACCCCTCCACTTT. This sequence encodes CASSDRSRNSPLHF.

This clonotype was seen a few times. The V gene is TRBV7-2, the J gene TRBJ2-7; no reliable D call. CDR3 size: 12 residues. Germline CDR1 and CDR2: SGHTA and FQGNSA. V was trimmed by 5 bases and J by 0 bases, leaving 5 bases between them. CDR3 protein: CASSISSYEQYF. The CDR3 DNA is TGTGCCAGCAGCATTAGCTCCTACGAGCAGTACTTC.

V gene TRBV7-2 combines with J gene TRBJ2-5; D might be TRBD1 (6 bases). V was trimmed by 5 bases and J by 5 bases, leaving 12 bases between them. This CDR3 contains 13 residues. Germline-derived CDR1 and CDR2 are SGHTA and FQGNSA. CDR3 nucleotides: TGTGCCAGCAGCCCGGACAGAGGGGAGACCCAGTACTTC. Residues: CASSPDRGETQYF.

This clonotype was recorded at least ten times. The chain has TRBV6-2 or TRBV6-3 and TRBJ1-5; D remains unclear. The CDR3 contains 12 residues. V gave up 5 bases and J gave up 7 bases, with 9 bases separating them. Germline V CDR1 and CDR2: MNHEY, SVGEGT. The CDR3 DNA reads as TGTGCCAGCAGTCAAATCCAGCAGCCCCAGCATTTT. Amino acids: CASSQIQQPQHF.

This chain uses TRBV13 with TRBJ2-3, with no clear D. This CDR3 contains 13 residues. Germline V gene lookup returns CDR1 PRHDT and CDR2 FYEKMQ (reference sequence). V was cut by 1 base and J by 1 base, with 3 bases left in between. CDR3 sequence: CASSLVGTDTQYF. CDR3 DNA: TGTGCCAGCAGCTTAGTTGGCACAGATACGCAGTATTTT.

This clonotype has only a few counts. The CDR3 nucleotides read TGCAGCGCCCCCCCCGGGGGACCCTCATCCTCAGCTACGCAGTATTTT. It specifies CSAPPGGPSSSATQYF. The chain couples TRBV20-1 to TRBJ2-3; perhaps TRBD2 as D (6 bases). The CDR3 runs 16 residues. CDR1 is DFQATT, CDR2 SNEGSKA, per germline (reference sequence).

The chain combines TRBV5-1 with TRBJ2-3; 12 positions match TRBD2. V shed 3 bases and J 6 bases; nucleotides not matched to a gene: 11. The CDR3 is 17 amino acids. CDR1 SGHRS and CDR2 YFSETQ come from the germline V gene. The CDR3 nucleotides read TGCGCCAGCAGCTCTACTTTGACTAGCGGGGGAGTGGATACGCAGTATTTT. It specifies CASSSTLTSGGVDTQYF. The full variable domain, with the rest looked up from reference TRBV5-1 and TRBJ2-3, is KAGVTQTPRYLIKTRGQQVTLSCSPISGHRSVSWYQQTPGQGLQFLFEYFSETQRNKGNFPGRFSGRQFSNSRSEMNVSTLELGDSALYLCASSSTLTSGGVDTQYFGPGTRLTVL.

The chain links TRBV20-1 to TRBJ1-1; D might be TRBD1 (5 bases). CDR1 is DFQATT and CDR2 is SNEGSKA in the germline V gene (reference sequence). Trimming removed 6 bases at V and 5 bases at J, with 16 bases between. This CDR3 region has 13 residues. CDR3: CSATPGGGTEAFF. For the CDR3, the DNA is TGCAGTGCCACCCCGGGGGGAGGGACTGAAGCTTTCTTT.

This clonotype was seen repeatedly, ten times or more. The chain couples TRBV28 to TRBJ1-3; D perhaps matches TRBD1 (6 bases). CDR1 is MDHEN and CDR2 is SYDVKM in the germline V gene. The CDR3 covers 17 residues. Trimming stripped 3 bases from V and 0 bases from J, with 15 bases between. Written as DNA, the CDR3 is TGTGCCAGCAGTTTGCGGACAGATTTTGCCTCTGGAAACACCATATATTTT. As protein: CASSLRTDFASGNTIYF.

This clonotype was counted between two and nine times. The chain links TRBV28 to TRBJ1-5; no clear D gene. The CDR3 has 14 residues. Looked up from germline, CDR1 is MDHEN and CDR2 is SYDVKM. Trimming removed 6 bases at V and 0 bases at J, with 9 bases between. CDR3 DNA sequence: TGTGCCAGCAGCCGATATGGTAGCAATCAGCCCCAGCATTTT. It specifies CASSRYGSNQPQHF.

The genes are TRBV23-1 and TRBJ2-7; D remains ambiguous. TRBV23-1 is marked as an open reading frame, function uncertain. The CDR3 is 16 residues long. Between the trimmed V and J ends, which lost 0 bases and 0 bases, there was a span of 12 bases. As DNA, the CDR3 is TGCGCCAGCAGTCAATCATCGGGCAGAAACTCCTACGAGCAGTACTTC. Translated, it gives CASSQSSGRNSYEQYF.

This clonotype was detected a few times. The genes are TRBV3-1 and TRBJ2-4; possibly TRBD1 for D (6 bases). CDR3 length: 17 amino acids. V shed 2 bases and J shed 2 bases, with 16 bases lying between them. Germline V gene sequence: CDR1 LGHDT, CDR2 YNNKEL (reference sequence). CDR3 loop: CASSQSRQVLTKNIQYF. The CDR3 nucleotides are TGTGCCAGCAGCCAATCAAGACAGGTCCTGACCAAAAACATTCAGTACTTC.

V gene TRBV7-8 combines with J gene TRBJ2-3; D remains unclear. Germline V gives CDR1 SGHVS, CDR2 FQNEAQ. V dropped 5 bases and J dropped 1 base, with 4 bases sitting between them. This CDR3 is 12 amino acids long. The CDR3 is CASSRGTDTQYF. As DNA, the CDR3 is TGTGCCAGCAGCCGCGGCACAGATACGCAGTATTTT.

This clonotype was detected ten times or more. V and J are TRBV30 and TRBJ1-1, with a possible D match to TRBD1 (6 bases). V was pared by 0 bases and J by 4 bases, with 12 bases between. Germline V CDR1 and CDR2: GTSNPN, SVGIG (reference sequence). The CDR3 totals 14 residues. CDR3 DNA: TGTGCCTGGAGTGTCGGAGGGGGGATCACTGAAGCTTTCTTT. This translates into CAWSVGGGITEAFF.

The J gene is TRBJ2-3, the V gene TRBV5-5; TRBD1 aligns across 12 bases. V shed 3 bases, J shed 6 bases, and the junction held 8 bases outside the gene matches. The V gene's germline CDR1 is SGHKS and CDR2 YYEKEE (reference sequence). This CDR3 spans 16 amino acids. The CDR3 DNA reads TGTGCCAGCAGCTCGACCGGGACAGGGGGCTGGGATACGCAGTATTTT. Amino acid sequence: CASSSTGTGGWDTQYF.

In its sample, this clonotype was seen many times. The chain employs TRBV29-1 and TRBJ1-2; 8 nucleotides line up with TRBD1. Losses at the gene ends were 7 bases for V and 2 bases for J; bases not matched to a gene: 6. The CDR3 runs 13 residues. Germline CDR1 reads SQVTM; CDR2 reads ANQGSEA. The CDR3 nucleotides are TGCAGCGCCCCGACAGGGGCAAACTATGGCTACACCTTC. Protein sequence: CSAPTGANYGYTF.

This clonotype came up once. This chain connects TRBV20-1 to TRBJ2-3; the match to TRBD2 covers 8 bases. CDR3 length equals 16 residues. V shed 1 base, J shed 6 bases, and the junction held 12 bases outside the gene matches. Germline CDR1 is DFQATT and CDR2 is SNEGSKA (reference sequence). The CDR3 region is CSARVRPGGGRDTQYF. The CDR3 DNA is TGCAGTGCTAGAGTTCGTCCGGGGGGGGGGCGTGATACGCAGTATTTT.

The V and J genes are TRBV28 and TRBJ1-1; D ambiguous. V dropped 7 bases and J dropped 5 bases, with 8 bases sitting between them. Germline V gene lookup returns CDR1 MDHEN and CDR2 SYDVKM. The CDR3 runs to 11 residues. CDR3 amino acids: CASKSDTEAFF. As DNA, the CDR3 is TGTGCCAGCAAGAGTGATACTGAAGCTTTCTTT. Combining the CDR3 with reference TRBV28 and TRBJ1-1 gives the whole variable domain DVKVTQSSRYLVKRTGEKVFLECVQDMDHENMFWYRQDPGLGLRLIYFSYDVKMKEKGDIPEGYSVSREKKERFSLILESASTNQTSMYLCASKSDTEAFFGQGTRLTVV.

This clonotype was seen only a few times. This may be a read error: a much more frequent sequence differs by one nucleotide. This chain links TRBV20-1 with TRBJ1-1; D is possibly TRBD1 (6 bases). The CDR3 runs 15 residues. Germline CDR1 reads DFQATT; CDR2 reads SNEGSKA (reference sequence). Trimming took off 5 bases at V and 3 bases at J, with 19 bases between the two ends. CDR3 DNA: TGCAGTGCTCCAAAACAGGGTAGAAGGGACACTGAAGCTTTCTTT. It specifies CSAPKQGRRDTEAFF.

This rearrangement joins TRBV6-2 or TRBV6-3 to TRBJ2-5, with D perhaps matching TRBD1 (5 bases). CDR1 MNHEY and CDR2 SVGEGT come from the germline V gene. V was cut by 6 bases and J by 0 bases, with 11 bases left in between. This CDR3 spans 14 amino acids. In DNA form, the CDR3 reads TGTGCCAGCAGCTTGGGGCGGTACCAAGAGACCCAGTACTTC. Translated: CASSLGRYQETQYF.

The chain has TRBV10-3 and TRBJ2-1; D unclear. Between the trimmed V and J ends, which lost 7 bases and 5 bases, there was a span of 12 bases. The CDR3 contains 13 residues. Germline CDR1 is ENHRY and CDR2 is SYGVKD. CDR3 DNA sequence: TGTGCCATCAACCCGGACGGACACAATGAGCAGTTCTTC. It specifies CAINPDGHNEQFF.

This clonotype was counted at least ten times. This chain links TRBV2 with TRBJ1-5; possible D gene TRBD1, 5 bases. This CDR3 contains 15 residues. Trimming removed 1 base from V and 2 bases from J, with 9 bases in between. The germline V gene has CDR1 SNHLY and CDR2 FYNNEI. This chain's CDR3 is CASSEEQGRNQPQHF. In DNA form, the CDR3 reads TGTGCCAGCAGTGAAGAGCAGGGCCGCAATCAGCCCCAGCATTTT. Supplemented by reference TRBV2 and TRBJ1-5, the full variable domain reads EPEVTQTPSHQVTQMGQEVILRCVPISNHLYFYWYRQILGQKVEFLVSFYNNEISEKSEIFDDQFSVERPDGSNFTLKIRSTKLEDSAMYFCASSEEQGRNQPQHFGDGTRLSIL.

In this sample, this clonotype turned up a few times. This chain uses TRBV6-6 with TRBJ2-7; D perhaps matches TRBD1 (6 bases). The CDR3 is made up of 13 amino acids. The germline V and J ends were trimmed by 2 bases and 2 bases, with 7 bases remaining between them. Germline V gene lookup returns CDR1 MNHNY and CDR2 SVGAGI (reference sequence). CDR3 nucleotides: TGTGCCAGCAGTTACGGGACAACCTACGAGCAGTACTTC. The encoded protein is CASSYGTTYEQYF.

In its sample, this clonotype was seen a few times. The CDR3 sequence is CASSLVGGRNNEQFF. The CDR3 nucleotides are TGTGCCAGCAGCTTAGTGGGGGGACGAAACAATGAGCAGTTCTTC. This chain connects TRBV11-2 to TRBJ2-1, with D perhaps matching TRBD2 (6 bases). CDR3 size: 15 residues. Per the germline V gene, CDR1 is SGHAT and CDR2 is FQNNGV. Trimming took off 1 base at V and 5 bases at J, with 12 bases between the two ends.

The chain has TRBV7-6 and TRBJ2-5; D is unresolved. This CDR3 comprises 13 residues. Trimming stripped 4 bases from V and 5 bases from J, with 11 bases between. Germline values: CDR1 SGHVS, CDR2 FNYEAQ. The CDR3 protein is CASSSRCGETQYF. CDR3 in DNA: TGTGCCAGCAGCTCCAGGTGTGGCGAGACCCAGTACTTC.

This clonotype was seen more than once but under ten times. The CDR3 region has the DNA TGTGCCAGCAGTGAATTCGGGATCACCGAGCAGTACTTC. Its translation: CASSEFGITEQYF. The rearrangement uses TRBV6-1 and TRBJ2-7, with a tentative D call TRBD2 (5 bases). The germline V gene encodes CDR1 MNHNS and CDR2 SASEGT. The CDR3 is made up of 13 amino acids. V lost 2 bases, J lost 6 bases, and 11 bases lay in between.

This clonotype has a handful of counts. The chain has TRBV30 and TRBJ2-7, with 7 nucleotides matching TRBD1. Trimming at V came to 2 bases and at J to 1 base, leaving 8 bases not matched to a gene. CDR3 size: 15 residues. Per germline, CDR1 GTSNPN and CDR2 SVGIG (reference sequence). For the CDR3, the DNA is TGTGCCTGGAGTCTGGACAGGATCAAATCCTACGAGCAGTACTTC. Translating gives CAWSLDRIKSYEQYF.

V usage is TRBV12-3 or TRBV12-4 and J usage is TRBJ1-5; 7 positions match TRBD1. The length of the CDR3 is 14 residues. Trimming cost V 4 bases and J 5 bases; bases outside gene matches: 5. The DNA of the CDR3 is TGTGCCAGCAGTTCGACAGGGAGGGATCAGCCCCAGCATTTT. It specifies CASSSTGRDQPQHF.

This clonotype showed up many times. The genes are TRBV4-2 and TRBJ2-1; 9 positions agree with TRBD2. V lost 1 base to trimming and J lost 4 bases; unmatched junction nucleotides: 14. The CDR3 has 19 residues. CDR1 and CDR2 (germline): LGHNA, YNFKEQ. The CDR3 sequence: CASSQAPGVSGGRYNEQFF. Here the CDR3 DNA reads TGTGCCAGCAGCCAAGCCCCTGGTGTTAGCGGGGGACGGTACAATGAGCAGTTCTTC.